This T cell receptor beta chain is drawn from a study of graft-versus-host responses after intestinal transplantation. Study-wide results and caveats: Recipient marrow contained GvH clones, some of which appeared first in ileum or blood.

Here immunoSEQ multiplex PCR was the method, and the copy in TCRdb shows in-frame clones only, minus some. Among just over 95,000 clones, around 90% were seen once, and the ten largest hold roughly 0.17%. To note about this clone: Its specificity is not known.

From germline, CDR1 is SGHRS and CDR2 YFSETQ. This CDR3 spans 13 amino acids. Trimming stripped 0 bases from V and 5 bases from J, with 8 bases between. The source of this sequence is a human donor who received an intestinal transplant. This chain joins TRBV5-1 and TRBJ1-2; TRBD1 is a possible D gene (5 bases). This sample comprised unstimulated CD4+ T cells sorted from spleen or lymph node cells, obtained before intestinal transplant. The DNA for the CDR3 is TGCGCCAGCAGCTTGGATGGGGCGTATGGCTACACCTTC. Its protein product is CASSLDGAYGYTF.